The following is a TCR beta chain sequence with its context. Trimming at V came to 2 bases and at J to 1 base, leaving 10 bases not matched to a gene. CDR1 is MNHEY, CDR2 SMNVEV, per germline (reference sequence). The CDR3 extends over 17 amino acids. This sample is part of a study of blood T cell repertoires in COVID-19. Study in general: Samples representing acute and convalescent COVID-19 were sourced from the United States, Italy and Spain. T cells, B-cell-depleted T cells, or PBMCs supplied cDNA or gDNA.

In the authors' workflow: Nucleated cell number was recorded as an estimate derived from reference gene primer amplification. Profiled with immunoSEQ multiplex PCR; TCRdb holds only in-frame clones, not every one. D and trimming were read from the DNA, whereas the V and J calls and clone size are those reported in that table. The table has 95,000 to 150,000 clones, around nine tenths seen once. This clonotype was obtained from a woman between 50 and 59 years old with acute or convalescent COVID-19. The chain joins TRBV27 to TRBJ1-2; 7 bases align to TRBD1. Sequenced sample: peripheral blood. This CDR3 reads CASSLTVPRQGNYGYTF. CDR3 bases: TGTGCCAGCAGTTTAACGGTGCCGAGACAGGGTAACTATGGCTACACCTTC.